The TCR beta chain described here comes from a study of T cell responses to AZD1222 COVID-19 vaccine. Sequencing used immunoSEQ multiplex PCR; TCRdb keeps in-frame clones, though not all of them. This sample carries 200,000 or so clones, almost 95% of them seen once, and the ten largest clones take roughly 9.8%. In regard to this clone: What it binds is not known. This same CDR3 is encoded by further DNA sequences in the sample.

V was clipped by 5 bases and J by 1 base; unmatched bases: 2. This CDR3 spans 13 amino acids. Germline V lookup: CDR1 WNHNN, CDR2 SYGVQD (reference sequence). Study outcomes and limitations: Among those given AZD1222, only 5 to 7 were seropositive at baseline. Repertoires were obtained only post-peak T cell response.

Sequencing was performed on peripheral blood, taken on day 0 of AZD1222 vaccination. This chain links TRBV10-1 with TRBJ2-7; 7 bases are a match to TRBD1. The receptor comes from an adult in good health. CDR3 in amino acids: CASSRDSSYEQYF. CDR3 coding DNA: TGCGCCAGCAGTAGGGACAGTTCCTACGAGCAGTACTTC.